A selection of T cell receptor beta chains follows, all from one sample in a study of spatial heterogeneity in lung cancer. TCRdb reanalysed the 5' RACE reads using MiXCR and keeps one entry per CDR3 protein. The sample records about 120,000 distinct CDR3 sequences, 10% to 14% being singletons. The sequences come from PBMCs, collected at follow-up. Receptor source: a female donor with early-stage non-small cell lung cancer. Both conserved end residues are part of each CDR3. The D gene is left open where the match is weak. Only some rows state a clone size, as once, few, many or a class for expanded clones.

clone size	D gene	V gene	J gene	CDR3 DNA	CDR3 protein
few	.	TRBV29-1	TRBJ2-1	TGCAGCGTTGAAGAGCAGGGGGGAAATGGGGTCTTC	CSVEEQGGNGVF
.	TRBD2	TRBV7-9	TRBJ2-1	TGTGCCAGCAGCTTCACTAGCGGACCGAATGAGCAGTTCTTC	CASSFTSGPNEQFF
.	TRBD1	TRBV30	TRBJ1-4	TGTGCCCGTGACGAATCGGGACAGCCGTATGAAAAACTGTTTTTT	CARDESGQPYEKLFF
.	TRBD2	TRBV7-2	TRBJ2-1	TGTGCCAGCAGCTTAGCGCGTGGGGCTAGCGGGAGTGTGGGCTCCTACAATGAGCAGTTCTTC	CASSLARGASGSVGSYNEQFF
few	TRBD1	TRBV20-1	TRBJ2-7	TGCAGTGCTTCGGACAGGGGGGGCTACGAGCAGTACTTC	CSASDRGGYEQYF
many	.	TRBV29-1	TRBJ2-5	TGCAGCGTTGAAGATCCTGTGGGACGCCAGTACTTC	CSVEDPVGRQYF
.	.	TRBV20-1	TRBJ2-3	TGCAGTGCTAGGGTGGCTAGCGTTAGCACAGATACGCAGTATTTT	CSARVASVSTDTQYF
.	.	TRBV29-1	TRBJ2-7	TGCAGCGTGAGGGGGGGCTCCTACGAGCAGTACTTC	CSVRGGSYEQYF
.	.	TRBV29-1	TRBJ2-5	TGCAGCGTTGAAAGAAGTTACCAAGAGACCCAGTACTTC	CSVERSYQETQYF
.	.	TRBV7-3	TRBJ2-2	TGTGCCAGCAGCTCTAAGAACACCGGGGAGCTGTTTTTT	CASSSKNTGELFF
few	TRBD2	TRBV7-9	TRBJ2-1	TGTGCCAGCAGCACGAGAGAGCGGGAAAGCTCCTACAATGAGCAGTTCTTC	CASSTRERESSYNEQFF
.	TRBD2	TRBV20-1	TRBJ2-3	TGCAGTGCTAGAGGGACTAGCAATACGCAGTATTTT	CSARGTSNTQYF
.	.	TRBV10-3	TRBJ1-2	TGTGCCATCAGTGGTCAGGGGCTCTATGGCTACACCTTC	CAISGQGLYGYTF
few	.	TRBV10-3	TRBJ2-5	TGTGCCATCAGTGAGGCGGGGCAATCGCAAGAGACCCAGTACTTC	CAISEAGQSQETQYF
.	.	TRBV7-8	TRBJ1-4	TGTGCCAGCAGCTTAGCCTACGGTAGGGACGGTGAAAAACTGTTTTTT	CASSLAYGRDGEKLFF
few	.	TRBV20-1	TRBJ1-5	TGCAGTGCTAGAACCAATAGGGAGGGTCAGCCCCAGCATTTT	CSARTNREGQPQHF
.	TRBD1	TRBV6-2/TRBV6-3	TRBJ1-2	TGTGCCAGCAGTTACCCCGGGACAGGACCTTCTTCCTATGGCTACACCTTC	CASSYPGTGPSSYGYTF
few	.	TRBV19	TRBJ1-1	TGTGCCAGTAGTGTCTCAAAAGGCTCTGAAGCTTTCTTT	CASSVSKGSEAFF
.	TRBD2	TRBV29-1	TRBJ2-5	TGCAGCGTTGGGGTGGGCGGGGGTAAAGAGACCCAGTACTTC	CSVGVGGGKETQYF
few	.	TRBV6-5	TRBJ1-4	TGTGCCAGCAGCCCCGCCAGAGAAAAACTGTTTTTT	CASSPAREKLFF
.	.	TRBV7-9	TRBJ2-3	TGTGCCAGCGGCCAAGTAGCAGATACGCAGTATTTT	CASGQVADTQYF
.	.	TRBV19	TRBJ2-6	TGTGCCAGTAGTAGCGGACGCTCTGGGGCCAACGTCCTGACTTTC	CASSSGRSGANVLTF
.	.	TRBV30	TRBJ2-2	TGTGTCTGGAACTTGGGCTCTACCGGGGAGCTGTTTTTT	CVWNLGSTGELFF
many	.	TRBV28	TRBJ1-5	TGTGCCAGCGACTTTTACAATCAGCCCCAGCATTTT	CASDFYNQPQHF
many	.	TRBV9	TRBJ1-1	TGTGCCAGCAGCGTAGTGATGAACACTGAAGCTTTCTTT	CASSVVMNTEAFF
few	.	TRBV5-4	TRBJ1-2	TGTGCCAGCAGCTTCGAAAGGGACTATGGCTACACCTTC	CASSFERDYGYTF
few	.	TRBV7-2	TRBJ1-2	TGTGCCAGCAGCTTATGGTCCGAAGGAGGTGCTCACACCTTC	CASSLWSEGGAHTF
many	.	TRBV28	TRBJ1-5	TGTGCCAGCAGTCCAATACAGGGTTTCAATCAGCCCCAGCATTTT	CASSPIQGFNQPQHF
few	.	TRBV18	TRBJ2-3	TGTGCCAGCTCACGGCGGGAAGAGATTCCAGATACGCAGTATTTT	CASSRREEIPDTQYF
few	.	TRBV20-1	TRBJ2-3	TGCAGTGCTAAAGACGGGAGTACAGATACGCAGTATTTT	CSAKDGSTDTQYF
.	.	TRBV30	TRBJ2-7	TGTGCCTGGAGTACCAGCTACGAGCAGTACTTC	CAWSTSYEQYF
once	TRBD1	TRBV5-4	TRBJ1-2	TGTGCCAGCAGCGACGGGACAGAACAACCCTATGGCTACACCTTC	CASSDGTEQPYGYTF
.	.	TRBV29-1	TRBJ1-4	TGCAGCGTTGGTGGGGGAGTGGATGAAAAACTGTTTTTT	CSVGGGVDEKLFF
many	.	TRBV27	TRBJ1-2	TGTGCCAGCAGGACGGGGGGCGCGGAGGGCTACACCTTC	CASRTGGAEGYTF
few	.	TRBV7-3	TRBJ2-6	TGTGCCAGCAGCTCTCGAATTTCCGGGGCCAACGTCCTGACTTTC	CASSSRISGANVLTF
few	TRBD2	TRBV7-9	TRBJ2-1	TGTGCCAGCAGCCCGGGGGGACTGGGCATCAATGAGCAGTTCTTC	CASSPGGLGINEQFF
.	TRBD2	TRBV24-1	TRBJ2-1	TGTGCCACCAGTGATTATGGGGGGGGGATTACGGGAGTTGAGCAGTTCTTC	CATSDYGGGITGVEQFF
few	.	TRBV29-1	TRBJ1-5	TGCAGCGTCGTTACAGGGTCTAACGATCAGCCCCAGCATTTT	CSVVTGSNDQPQHF
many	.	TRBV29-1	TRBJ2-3	TGCAGCGTTGAAGGACAGACAGATACGCAGTATTTT	CSVEGQTDTQYF
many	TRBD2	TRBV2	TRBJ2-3	TGTGCCAGCGCTATGAATAGCGGGAGGGATACGCAGTATTTT	CASAMNSGRDTQYF